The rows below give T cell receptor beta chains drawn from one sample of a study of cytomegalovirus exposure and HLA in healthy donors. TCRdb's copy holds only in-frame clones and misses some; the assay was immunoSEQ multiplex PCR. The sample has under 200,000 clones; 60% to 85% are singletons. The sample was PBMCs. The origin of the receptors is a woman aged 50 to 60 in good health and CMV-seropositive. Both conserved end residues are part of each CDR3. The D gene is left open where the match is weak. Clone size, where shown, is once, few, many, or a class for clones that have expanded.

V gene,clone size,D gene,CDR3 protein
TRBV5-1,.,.,CASSLAGAREAFF
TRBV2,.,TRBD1,CASSVGTGPYEQYF
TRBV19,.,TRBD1,CASSMGQDNQPQHF
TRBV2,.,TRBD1,CASGGTGEETEQYF
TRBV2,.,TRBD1,CASSDADRGYGYTF
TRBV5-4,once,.,CASSWGDSYEQYF
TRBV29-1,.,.,CSVSWGSGTEAFF
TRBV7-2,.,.,CASSLVIGGGYTF
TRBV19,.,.,CASRGQFTYNSPLHF
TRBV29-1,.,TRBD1,CSVETWTGDTQYF
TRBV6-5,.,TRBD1,CASSHGQGVGEKLFF
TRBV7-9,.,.,CASSFPGEGQPQHF
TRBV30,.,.,CAWSRGALGGVNTEAFF
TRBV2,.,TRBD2,CASSGERGGSGSYEQYF
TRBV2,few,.,CASTGRGRSSYNEQFF
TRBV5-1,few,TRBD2,CASSSGTSGGVTDTQYF
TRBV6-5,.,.,CASSPFAEDEQYF
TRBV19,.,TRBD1,CASSHRTGQGAEQPQHF
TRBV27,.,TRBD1,CASRQGASNSPLHF
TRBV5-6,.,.,CASSLYRGIYGYTF
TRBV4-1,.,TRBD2,CASSQGTLAGGRGDTQYF
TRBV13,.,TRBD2,CASSPKAGVRSYNEQFF
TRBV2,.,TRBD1,CASSSWTGNYGYTF
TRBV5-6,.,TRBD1,CASRSRDREYGYTF
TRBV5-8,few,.,CASSLNRDYNSPLHF
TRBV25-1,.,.,CASSDPTGYQETQYF